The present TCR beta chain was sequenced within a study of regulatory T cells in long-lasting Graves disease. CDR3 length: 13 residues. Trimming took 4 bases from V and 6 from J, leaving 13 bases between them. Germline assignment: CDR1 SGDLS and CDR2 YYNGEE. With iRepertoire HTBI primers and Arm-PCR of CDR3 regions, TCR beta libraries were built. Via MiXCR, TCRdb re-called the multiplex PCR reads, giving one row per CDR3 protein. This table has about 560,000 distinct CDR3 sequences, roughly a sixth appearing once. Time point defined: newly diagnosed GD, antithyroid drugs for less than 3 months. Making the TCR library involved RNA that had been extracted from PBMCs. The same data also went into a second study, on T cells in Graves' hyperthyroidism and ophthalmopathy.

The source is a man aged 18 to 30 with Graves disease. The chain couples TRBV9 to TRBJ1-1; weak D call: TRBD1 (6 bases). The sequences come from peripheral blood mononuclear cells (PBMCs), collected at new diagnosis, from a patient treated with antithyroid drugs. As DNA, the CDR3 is TGTGCCAGCAGCCCACGGACAGTTCCTGAAGCTTTCTTT. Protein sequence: CASSPRTVPEAFF.